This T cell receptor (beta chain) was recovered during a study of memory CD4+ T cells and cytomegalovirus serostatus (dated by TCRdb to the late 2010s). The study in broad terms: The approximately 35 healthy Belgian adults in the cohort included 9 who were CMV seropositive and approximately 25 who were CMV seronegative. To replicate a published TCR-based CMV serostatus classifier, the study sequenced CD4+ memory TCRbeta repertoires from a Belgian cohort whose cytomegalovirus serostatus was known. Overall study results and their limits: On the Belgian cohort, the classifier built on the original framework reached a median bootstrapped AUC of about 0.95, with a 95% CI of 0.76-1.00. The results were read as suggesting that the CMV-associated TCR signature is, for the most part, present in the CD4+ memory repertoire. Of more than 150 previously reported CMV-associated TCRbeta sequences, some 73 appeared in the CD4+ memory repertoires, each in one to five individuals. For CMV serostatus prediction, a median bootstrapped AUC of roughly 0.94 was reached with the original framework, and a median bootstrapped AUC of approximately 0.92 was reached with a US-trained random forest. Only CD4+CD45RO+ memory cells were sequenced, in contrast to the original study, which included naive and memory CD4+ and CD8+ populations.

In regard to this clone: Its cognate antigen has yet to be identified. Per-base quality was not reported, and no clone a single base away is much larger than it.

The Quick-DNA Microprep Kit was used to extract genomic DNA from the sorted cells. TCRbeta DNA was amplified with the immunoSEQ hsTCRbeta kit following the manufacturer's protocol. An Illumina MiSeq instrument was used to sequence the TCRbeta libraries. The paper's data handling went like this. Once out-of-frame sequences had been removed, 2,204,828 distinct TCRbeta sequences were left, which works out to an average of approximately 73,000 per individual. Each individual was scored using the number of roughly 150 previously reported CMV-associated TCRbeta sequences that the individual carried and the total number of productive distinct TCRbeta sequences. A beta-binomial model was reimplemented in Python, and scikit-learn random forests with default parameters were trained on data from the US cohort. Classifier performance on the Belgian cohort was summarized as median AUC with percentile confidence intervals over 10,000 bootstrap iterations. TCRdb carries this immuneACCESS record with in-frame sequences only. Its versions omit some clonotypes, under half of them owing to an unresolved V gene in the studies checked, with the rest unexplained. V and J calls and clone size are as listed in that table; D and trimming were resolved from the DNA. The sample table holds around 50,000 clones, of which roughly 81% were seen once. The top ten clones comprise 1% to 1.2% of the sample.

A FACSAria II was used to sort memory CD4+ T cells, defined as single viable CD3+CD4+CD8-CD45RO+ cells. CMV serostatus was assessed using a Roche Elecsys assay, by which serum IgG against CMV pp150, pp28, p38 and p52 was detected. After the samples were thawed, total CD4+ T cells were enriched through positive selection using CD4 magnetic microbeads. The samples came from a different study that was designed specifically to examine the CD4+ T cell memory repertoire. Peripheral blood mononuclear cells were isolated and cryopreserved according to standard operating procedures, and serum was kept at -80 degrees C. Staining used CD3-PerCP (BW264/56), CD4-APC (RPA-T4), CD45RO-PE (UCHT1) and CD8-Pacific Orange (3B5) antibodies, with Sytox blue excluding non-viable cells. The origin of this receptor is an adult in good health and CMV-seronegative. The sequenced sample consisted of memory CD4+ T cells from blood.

The sequence in DNA is TGTGCCAGCAGCTTTTGGGGAAACACCATATATTTT. Translated, it reads CASSFWGNTIYF. The chain is made from TRBV7-2 and TRBJ1-3; no confident D gene assignment can be made. CDR1 and CDR2 are read off the germline V gene as SGHTA and FQGNSA. Reading from cysteine to phenylalanine, the CDR3 counts 12 amino acids. Only the CDR3 region is kept as DNA, spanning 36 bases read in frame from base 1. A distance of 4 bases separates the germline ends of V and J, which lose 3 bases and 4 bases respectively.